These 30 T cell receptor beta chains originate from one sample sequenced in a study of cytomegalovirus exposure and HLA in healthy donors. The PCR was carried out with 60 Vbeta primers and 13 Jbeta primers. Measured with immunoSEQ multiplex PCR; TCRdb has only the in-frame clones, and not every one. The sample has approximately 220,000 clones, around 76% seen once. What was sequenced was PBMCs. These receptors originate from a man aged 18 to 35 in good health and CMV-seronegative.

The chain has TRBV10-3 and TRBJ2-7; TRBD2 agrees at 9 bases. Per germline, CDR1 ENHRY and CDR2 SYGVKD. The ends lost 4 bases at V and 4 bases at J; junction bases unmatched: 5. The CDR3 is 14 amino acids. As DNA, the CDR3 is TGTGCCATCAGTGTAGCGGGAGTTGGGTACGAGCAGTACTTC. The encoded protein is CAISVAGVGYEQYF.

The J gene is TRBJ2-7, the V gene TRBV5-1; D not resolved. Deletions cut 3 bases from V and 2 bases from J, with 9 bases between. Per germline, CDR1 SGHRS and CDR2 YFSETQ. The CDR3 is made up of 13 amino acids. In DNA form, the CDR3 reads TGCGCCAGCAGCTCCGGTTCAACCTACGAGCAGTACTTC. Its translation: CASSSGSTYEQYF.

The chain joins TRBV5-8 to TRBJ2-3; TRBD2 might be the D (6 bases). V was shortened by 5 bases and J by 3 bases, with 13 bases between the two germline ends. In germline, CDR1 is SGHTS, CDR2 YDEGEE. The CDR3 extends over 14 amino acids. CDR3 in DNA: TGTGCCAGCAGTCGTGGGACTTCAACAGATACGCAGTATTTT. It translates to CASSRGTSTDTQYF.

The CDR3: CASSLGTPNTGELFF. The CDR3 coding sequence is TGTGCCAGCAGCTTAGGTACTCCTAACACCGGGGAGCTGTTTTTT. The J gene is TRBJ2-2, the V gene TRBV7-3; no reliable D call. Trimming left V 2 bases short and J 2 bases short, with 9 bases between. From germline, CDR1 is SGHTA and CDR2 FQGTGA. The CDR3 extends over 15 amino acids.

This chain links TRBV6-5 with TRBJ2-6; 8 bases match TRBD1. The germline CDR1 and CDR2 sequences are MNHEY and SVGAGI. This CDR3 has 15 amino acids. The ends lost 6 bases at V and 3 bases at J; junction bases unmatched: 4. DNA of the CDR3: TGTGCCAGCAGGCGACAGGGGAGTGGGGCCAACGTCCTGACTTTC. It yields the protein CASRRQGSGANVLTF.

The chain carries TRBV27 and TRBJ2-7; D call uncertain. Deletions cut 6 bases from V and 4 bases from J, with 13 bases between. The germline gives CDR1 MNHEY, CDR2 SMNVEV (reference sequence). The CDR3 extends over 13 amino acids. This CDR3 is CASRLLTNYEQYF. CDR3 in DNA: TGTGCCAGCAGACTACTAACAAATTACGAGCAGTACTTC.

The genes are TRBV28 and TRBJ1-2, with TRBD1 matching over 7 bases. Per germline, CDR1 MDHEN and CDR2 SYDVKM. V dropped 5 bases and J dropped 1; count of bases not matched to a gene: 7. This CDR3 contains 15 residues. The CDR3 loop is CASSPPDRDNYGYTF. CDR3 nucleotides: TGTGCCAGCAGTCCCCCCGACAGGGATAACTATGGCTACACCTTC.

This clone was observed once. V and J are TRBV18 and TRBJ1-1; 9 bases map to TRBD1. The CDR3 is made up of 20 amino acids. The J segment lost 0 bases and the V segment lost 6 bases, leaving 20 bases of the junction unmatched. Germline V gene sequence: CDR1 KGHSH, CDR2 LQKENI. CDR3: CASSPGQGKEGRAMNTEAFF. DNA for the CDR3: TGTGCCAGCTCCCCTGGACAGGGGAAAGAAGGAAGGGCCATGAACACTGAAGCTTTCTTT.

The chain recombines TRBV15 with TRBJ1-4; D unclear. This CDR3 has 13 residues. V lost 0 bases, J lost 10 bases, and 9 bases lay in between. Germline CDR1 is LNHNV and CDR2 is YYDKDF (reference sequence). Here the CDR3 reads CATSRDRSGKLFF. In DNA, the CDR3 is TGTGCCACCAGCAGAGATAGATCGGGAAAACTGTTTTTT. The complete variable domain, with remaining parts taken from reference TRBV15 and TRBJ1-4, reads DAMVIQNPRYQVTQFGKPVTLSCSQTLNHNVMYWYQQKSSQAPKLLFHYYDKDFNNEADTPDNFQSRRPNTSFCFLDIRSPGLGDTAMYLCATSRDRSGKLFFGSGTQLSVL.

CDR3 nucleotides: TGTGCCAGCAGCCTACGGGACAGCTCTGGAAACACCATATATTTT. This sequence encodes CASSLRDSSGNTIYF. The rearrangement uses TRBV5-6 and TRBJ1-3; 7 bases line up with TRBD1. CDR1 is SGHDT and CDR2 is YYEEEE in the germline V gene. The CDR3 has 15 residues. Trimming took 4 bases from V and 0 from J; bases not matched to a gene: 4.

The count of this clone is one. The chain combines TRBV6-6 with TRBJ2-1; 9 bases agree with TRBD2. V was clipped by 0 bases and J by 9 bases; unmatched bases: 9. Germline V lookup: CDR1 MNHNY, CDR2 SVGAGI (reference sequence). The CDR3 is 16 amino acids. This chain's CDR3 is CASSYSGLAGFGEQFF. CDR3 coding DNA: TGTGCCAGCAGTTACTCGGGTCTAGCGGGGTTCGGTGAGCAGTTCTTC.

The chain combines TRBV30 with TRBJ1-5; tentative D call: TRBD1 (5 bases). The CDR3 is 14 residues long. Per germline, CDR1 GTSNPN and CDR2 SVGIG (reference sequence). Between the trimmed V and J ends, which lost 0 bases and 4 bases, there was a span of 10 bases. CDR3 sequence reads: CAWSVRGYNQPQHF. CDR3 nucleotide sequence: TGTGCCTGGAGTGTAAGGGGATATAATCAGCCCCAGCATTTT.

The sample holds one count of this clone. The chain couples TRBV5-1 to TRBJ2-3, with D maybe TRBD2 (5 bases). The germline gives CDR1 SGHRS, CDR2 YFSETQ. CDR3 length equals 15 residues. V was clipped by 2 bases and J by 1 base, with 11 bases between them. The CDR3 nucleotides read TGCGCCAGCAGCTTTACTAGTCCACGCACAGATACGCAGTATTTT. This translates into CASSFTSPRTDTQYF.

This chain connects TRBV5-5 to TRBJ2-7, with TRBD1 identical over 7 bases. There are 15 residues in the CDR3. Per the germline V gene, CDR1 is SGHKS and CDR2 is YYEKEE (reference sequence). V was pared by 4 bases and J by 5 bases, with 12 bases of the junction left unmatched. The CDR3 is CASSASGTVGHEQYF. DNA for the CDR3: TGTGCCAGCAGCGCGTCCGGGACAGTAGGCCACGAGCAGTACTTC.

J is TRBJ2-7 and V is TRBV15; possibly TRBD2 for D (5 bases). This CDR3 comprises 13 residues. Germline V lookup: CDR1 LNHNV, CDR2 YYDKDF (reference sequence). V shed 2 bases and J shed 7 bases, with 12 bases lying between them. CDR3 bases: TGTGCCACCAGCAGATCCTACGGGGTAGAGCAGTACTTC. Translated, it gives CATSRSYGVEQYF.

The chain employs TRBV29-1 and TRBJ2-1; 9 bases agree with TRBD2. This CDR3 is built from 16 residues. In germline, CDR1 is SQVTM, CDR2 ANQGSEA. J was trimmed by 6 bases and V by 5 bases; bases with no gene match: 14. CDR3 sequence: CSVSSGMTLRGNEQFF. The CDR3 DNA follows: TGCAGCGTTTCTAGCGGGATGACACTTAGGGGCAATGAGCAGTTCTTC.

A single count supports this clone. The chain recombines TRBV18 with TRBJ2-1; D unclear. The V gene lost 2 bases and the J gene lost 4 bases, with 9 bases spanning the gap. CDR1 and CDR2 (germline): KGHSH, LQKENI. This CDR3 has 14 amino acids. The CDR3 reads CASSPARQYNEQFF. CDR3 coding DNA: TGTGCCAGCTCACCAGCGCGGCAATACAATGAGCAGTTCTTC.

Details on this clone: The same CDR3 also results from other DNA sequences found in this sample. Here the CDR3 reads CASRNRGGDTEAFF. The CDR3 coding sequence is TGTGCCAGCAGGAACAGGGGCGGGGACACTGAAGCTTTCTTT. This rearrangement joins TRBV2 to TRBJ1-1; 7 bases are shared with TRBD1. Per germline, CDR1 SNHLY and CDR2 FYNNEI. This CDR3 has 14 amino acids. J gave up 3 bases and V 6 bases, and 7 bases lay outside the gene matches.

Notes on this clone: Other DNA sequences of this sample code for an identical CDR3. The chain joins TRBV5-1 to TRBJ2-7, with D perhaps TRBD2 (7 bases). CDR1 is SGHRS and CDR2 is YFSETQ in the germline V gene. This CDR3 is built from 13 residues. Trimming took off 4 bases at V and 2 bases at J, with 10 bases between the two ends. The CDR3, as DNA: TGCGCCAGCAGCCTGGGGGGGCCCTACGAGCAGTACTTC. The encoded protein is CASSLGGPYEQYF.

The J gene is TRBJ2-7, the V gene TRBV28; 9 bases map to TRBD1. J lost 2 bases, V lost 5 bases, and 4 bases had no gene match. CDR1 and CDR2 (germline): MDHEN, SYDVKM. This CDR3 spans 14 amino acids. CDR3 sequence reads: CASSPGQGPYEQYF. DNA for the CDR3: TGTGCCAGCAGTCCGGGACAGGGCCCCTACGAGCAGTACTTC.

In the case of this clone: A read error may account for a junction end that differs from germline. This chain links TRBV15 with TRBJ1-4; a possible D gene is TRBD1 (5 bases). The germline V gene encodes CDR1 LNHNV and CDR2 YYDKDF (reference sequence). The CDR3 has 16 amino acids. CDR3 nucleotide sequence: TGTGCCATCAGCAGAGATCCTCGGGGGGTGAATGAAAAACTGTTTTTT. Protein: CAISRDPRGVNEKLFF.

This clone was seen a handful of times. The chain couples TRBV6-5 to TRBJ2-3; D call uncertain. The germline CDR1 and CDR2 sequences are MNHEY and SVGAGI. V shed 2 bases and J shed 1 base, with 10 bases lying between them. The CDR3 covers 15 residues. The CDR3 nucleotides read TGTGCCAGCAGTTACGGTCGACTGGGCACAGATACGCAGTATTTT. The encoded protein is CASSYGRLGTDTQYF.

The CDR3 here is CASSEVASYEQYF. CDR3 sequence (DNA): TGTGCCAGCAGTGAAGTAGCGTCCTACGAGCAGTACTTC. The rearrangement uses TRBV2 and TRBJ2-7; maybe TRBD2 (5 bases). The CDR3 length is 13 residues. Germline V CDR1 and CDR2: SNHLY, FYNNEI. Trimming shortened V by 1 base and J by 1 base, and 5 bases separated the two germline ends.

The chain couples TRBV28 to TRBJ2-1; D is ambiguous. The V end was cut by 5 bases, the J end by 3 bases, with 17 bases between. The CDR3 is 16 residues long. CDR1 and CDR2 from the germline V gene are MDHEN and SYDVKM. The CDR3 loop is CASSPTTGSGYNEQFF. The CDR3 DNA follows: TGTGCCAGCAGTCCCACTACTGGGTCCGGCTACAATGAGCAGTTCTTC.

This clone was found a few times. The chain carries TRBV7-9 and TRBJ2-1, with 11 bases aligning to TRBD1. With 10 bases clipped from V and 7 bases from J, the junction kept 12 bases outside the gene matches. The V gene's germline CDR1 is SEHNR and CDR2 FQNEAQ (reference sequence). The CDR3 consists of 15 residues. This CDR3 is CANSPGTGGTNEQFF. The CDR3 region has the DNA TGTGCCAACAGTCCCGGGACAGGGGGGACTAATGAGCAGTTCTTC.

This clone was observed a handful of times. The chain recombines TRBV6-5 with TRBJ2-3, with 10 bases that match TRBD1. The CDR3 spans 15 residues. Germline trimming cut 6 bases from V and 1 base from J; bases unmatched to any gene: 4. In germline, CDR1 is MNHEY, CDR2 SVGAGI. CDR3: CASRETGGGTDTQYF. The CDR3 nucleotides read TGTGCCAGCAGAGAGACAGGGGGCGGCACAGATACGCAGTATTTT.

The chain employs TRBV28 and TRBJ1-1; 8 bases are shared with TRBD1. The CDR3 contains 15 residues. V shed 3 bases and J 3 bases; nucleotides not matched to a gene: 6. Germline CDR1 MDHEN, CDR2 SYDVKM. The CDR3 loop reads CASSLTGVMDTEAFF. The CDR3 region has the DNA TGTGCCAGCAGTTTGACAGGGGTAATGGACACTGAAGCTTTCTTT. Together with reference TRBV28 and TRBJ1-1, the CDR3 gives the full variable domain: DVKVTQSSRYLVKRTGEKVFLECVQDMDHENMFWYRQDPGLGLRLIYFSYDVKMKEKGDIPEGYSVSREKKERFSLILESASTNQTSMYLCASSLTGVMDTEAFFGQGTRLTVV.

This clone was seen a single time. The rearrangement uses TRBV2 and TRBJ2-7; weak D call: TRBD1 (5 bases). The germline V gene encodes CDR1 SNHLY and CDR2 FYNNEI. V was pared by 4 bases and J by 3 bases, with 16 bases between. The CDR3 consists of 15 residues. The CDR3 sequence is CASSAPGLDVYEQYF. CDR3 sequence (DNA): TGTGCCAGCAGTGCCCCAGGGCTTGACGTCTACGAGCAGTACTTC.

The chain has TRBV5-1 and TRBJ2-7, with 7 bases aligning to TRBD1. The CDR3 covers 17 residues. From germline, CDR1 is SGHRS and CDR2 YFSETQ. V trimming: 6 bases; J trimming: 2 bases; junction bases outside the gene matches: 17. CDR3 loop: CASTSKEQGSYTYEQYF. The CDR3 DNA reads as TGCGCCAGCACCTCCAAAGAACAGGGGAGTTACACCTACGAGCAGTACTTC.

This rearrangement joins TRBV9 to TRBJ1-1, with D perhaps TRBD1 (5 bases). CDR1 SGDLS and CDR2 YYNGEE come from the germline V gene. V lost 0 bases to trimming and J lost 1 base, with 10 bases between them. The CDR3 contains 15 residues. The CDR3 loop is CASSVVRQGNTEAFF. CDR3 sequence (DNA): TGTGCCAGCAGCGTAGTGAGGCAGGGGAACACTGAAGCTTTCTTT.